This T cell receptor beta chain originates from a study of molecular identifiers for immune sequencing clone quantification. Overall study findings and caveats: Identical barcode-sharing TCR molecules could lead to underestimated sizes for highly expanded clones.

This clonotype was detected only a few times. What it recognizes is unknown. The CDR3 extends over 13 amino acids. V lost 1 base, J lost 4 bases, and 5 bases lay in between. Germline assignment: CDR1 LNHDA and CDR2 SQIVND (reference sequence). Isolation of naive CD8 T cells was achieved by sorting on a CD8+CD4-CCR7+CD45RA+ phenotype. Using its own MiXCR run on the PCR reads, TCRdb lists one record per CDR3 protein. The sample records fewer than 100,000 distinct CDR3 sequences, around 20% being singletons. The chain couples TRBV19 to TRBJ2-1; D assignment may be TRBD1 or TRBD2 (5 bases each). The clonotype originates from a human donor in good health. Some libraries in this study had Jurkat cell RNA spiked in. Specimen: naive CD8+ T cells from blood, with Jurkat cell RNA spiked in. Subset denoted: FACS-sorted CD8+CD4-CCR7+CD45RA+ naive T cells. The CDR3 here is CASSIGGYNEQFF. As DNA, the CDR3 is TGTGCCAGTAGTATAGGGGGGTACAATGAGCAGTTCTTC.